This passage covers 12 T cell receptor beta chains from one sample sequenced in a study of T cell changes during pregnancy in multiple sclerosis. Produced via immunoSEQ multiplex PCR; TCRdb's table is partial and in-frame only. The sample consists of 65,000 to 90,000 clones, 85% to 95% of them appearing once. Here the sequenced sample was peripheral blood, taken in the third trimester of pregnancy. The receptors originated from a female donor in good health, enrolled as a control in a pregnancy study.

This sequence joins TRBV12-1 and TRBJ2-1; the table calls TRBD2, which could not be checked here. TRBV12-1 is shown as a pseudogene. This CDR3 comprises 15 residues. This CDR3 reads CASTTPASSYNEQFF. Written as DNA, the CDR3 is TGTGCCAGCACCACCCCCGCGAGCTCCTACAATGAGCAGTTCTTC.

The chain is built from TRBV29-1 and TRBJ1-1, with a possible D match to TRBD1 (5 bases). The CDR3 consists of 16 residues. In germline, CDR1 is SQVTM, CDR2 ANQGSEA. Trimming took 6 bases from V and 4 from J, leaving 24 bases between them. Here the CDR3 reads CSVLDPLHQQGTEAFF. The CDR3 bases are TGCAGCGTCCTGGACCCTCTTCACCAGCAGGGCACTGAAGCTTTCTTT.

This chain uses TRBV9 with TRBJ2-7; tentative D call: TRBD2 (7 bases). This CDR3 region has 14 residues. Germline CDR1 reads SGDLS; CDR2 reads YYNGEE. Trimming pared 4 bases from V and 3 bases from J, leaving 14 bases between. The CDR3 sequence is CASSWGLADYEQYF. CDR3 bases: TGTGCCAGCAGCTGGGGGCTAGCGGACTACGAGCAGTACTTC.

The V and J genes are TRBV5-1 and TRBJ2-6, with D maybe TRBD2 (6 bases). The V end was cut by 4 bases, the J end by 0 bases, with 17 bases between. CDR1 is SGHRS and CDR2 is YFSETQ in the germline V gene. The CDR3 runs 18 residues. CDR3 coding DNA: TGCGCCAGCAGCGAGCTAGGGACTGCCAGCTCTGGGGCCAACGTCCTGACTTTC. Its translation is CASSELGTASSGANVLTF. Looking up the rest from reference TRBV5-1 and TRBJ2-6 gives the full variable domain: KAGVTQTPRYLIKTRGQQVTLSCSPISGHRSVSWYQQTPGQGLQFLFEYFSETQRNKGNFPGRFSGRQFSNSRSEMNVSTLELGDSALYLCASSELGTASSGANVLTFGAGSRLTVL.

V and J are TRBV6-4 and TRBJ1-6, with TRBD1 identical over 8 bases. V lost 5 bases to trimming and J lost 4 bases; unmatched junction nucleotides: 4. Per germline, CDR1 MRHNA and CDR2 SNTAGT. The CDR3 is 15 residues long. The CDR3 reads CASSPTGGYNSPLHF. The CDR3 nucleotides are TGTGCCAGCAGTCCCACAGGGGGGTATAATTCACCCCTCCACTTT.

This clone was picked up a small number of times. The chain combines TRBV30 with TRBJ1-1, with D uncertain. The CDR3 totals 10 residues. Between the trimmed V and J ends, which lost 2 bases and 8 bases, there was a span of 6 bases. CDR1 is GTSNPN and CDR2 is SVGIG in the germline V gene (reference sequence). CDR3 sequence (DNA): TGTGCCTGGAGTCGGAGGGAAGCTTTCTTT. It yields the protein CAWSRREAFF.

The chain recombines TRBV19 with TRBJ2-5; perhaps TRBD2 as D (6 bases). Trimming stripped 4 bases from V and 4 bases from J, with 19 bases between. From germline, CDR1 is LNHDA and CDR2 SQIVND (reference sequence). CDR3 length equals 16 residues. The CDR3 region has the DNA TGTGCCAGTAGTACTCACAAAACCCCCGGGGGAGAGACCCAGTACTTC. Amino acids: CASSTHKTPGGETQYF.

V gene TRBV5-1 combines with J gene TRBJ1-2; no reliable D call. CDR1 is SGHRS, CDR2 YFSETQ, per germline. CDR3 size: 14 residues. V gave up 0 bases and J gave up 8 bases, with 14 bases separating them. This chain's CDR3 is CASSLDPGAMGYTF. The CDR3 nucleotides are TGCGCCAGCAGCTTGGATCCGGGTGCCATGGGCTACACCTTC.

J is TRBJ2-1 and V is TRBV7-8, with 9 bases lining up with TRBD2. CDR1 SGHVS and CDR2 FQNEAQ come from the germline V gene. With V trimmed by 5 bases and J by 5 bases, 16 bases remained unmatched. The CDR3 consists of 18 residues. The CDR3 nucleotides are TGTGCCAGCAGCCCCCTTTTGGCGGGAGGGGGCAGAGACAATGAGCAGTTCTTC. Its protein product is CASSPLLAGGGRDNEQFF.

The rearrangement links TRBV6-1 to TRBJ2-2; TRBD1 might be the D (5 bases). CDR1 is MNHNS and CDR2 is SASEGT in the germline V gene. This CDR3 has 16 amino acids. Trimming left V 0 bases short and J 1 base short, with 9 bases between. CDR3: CASSEALGVNTGELFF. The CDR3 DNA reads TGTGCCAGCAGTGAAGCTCTAGGGGTGAACACCGGGGAGCTGTTTTTT.

The chain recombines TRBV7-2 with TRBJ2-1; the match to TRBD1 covers 9 bases. CDR1 and CDR2 (germline): SGHTA, FQGNSA. This CDR3 contains 14 residues. J lost 7 bases, V lost 4 bases, and 5 bases had no gene match. The CDR3 sequence is CASSSWTGENEQFF. Here the CDR3 DNA reads TGTGCCAGCAGCTCCTGGACAGGGGAAAATGAGCAGTTCTTC. Together with reference TRBV7-2 and TRBJ2-1, the CDR3 gives the full variable domain: GAGVSQSPSNKVTEKGKDVELRCDPISGHTALYWYRQSLGQGLEFLIYFQGNSAPDKSGLPSDRFSAERTGGSVSTLTIQRTQQEDSAVYLCASSSWTGENEQFFGPGTRLTVL.

DNA for the CDR3: TGTGCCAGCAGTGAATCTGGACAGGCCTCCTACGAGCAGTACTTC. Its translation is CASSESGQASYEQYF. The chain has TRBV2 and TRBJ2-7, with 7 bases matching TRBD1. This CDR3 has 15 residues. The V gene end was trimmed by 2 bases and the J gene end by 0 bases; junction bases not matched to a gene: 4. Germline CDR1 SNHLY, CDR2 FYNNEI.